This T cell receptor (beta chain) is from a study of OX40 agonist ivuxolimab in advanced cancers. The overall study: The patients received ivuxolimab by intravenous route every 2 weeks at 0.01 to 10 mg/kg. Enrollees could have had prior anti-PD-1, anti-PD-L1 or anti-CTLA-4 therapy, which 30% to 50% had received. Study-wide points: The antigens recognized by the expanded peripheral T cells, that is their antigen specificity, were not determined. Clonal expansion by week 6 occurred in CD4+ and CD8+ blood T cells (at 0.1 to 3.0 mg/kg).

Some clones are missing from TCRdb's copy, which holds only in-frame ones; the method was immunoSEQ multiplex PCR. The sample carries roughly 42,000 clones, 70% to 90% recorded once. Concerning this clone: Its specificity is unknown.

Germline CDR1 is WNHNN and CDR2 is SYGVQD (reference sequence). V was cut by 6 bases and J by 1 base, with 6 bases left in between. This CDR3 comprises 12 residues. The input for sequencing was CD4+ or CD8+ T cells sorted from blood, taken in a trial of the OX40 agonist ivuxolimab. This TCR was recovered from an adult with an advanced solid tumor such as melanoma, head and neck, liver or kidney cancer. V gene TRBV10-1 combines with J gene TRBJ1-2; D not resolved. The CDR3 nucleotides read TGCGCCAGCAGGGGGTGTAACTATGGCTACACCTTC. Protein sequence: CASRGCNYGYTF.